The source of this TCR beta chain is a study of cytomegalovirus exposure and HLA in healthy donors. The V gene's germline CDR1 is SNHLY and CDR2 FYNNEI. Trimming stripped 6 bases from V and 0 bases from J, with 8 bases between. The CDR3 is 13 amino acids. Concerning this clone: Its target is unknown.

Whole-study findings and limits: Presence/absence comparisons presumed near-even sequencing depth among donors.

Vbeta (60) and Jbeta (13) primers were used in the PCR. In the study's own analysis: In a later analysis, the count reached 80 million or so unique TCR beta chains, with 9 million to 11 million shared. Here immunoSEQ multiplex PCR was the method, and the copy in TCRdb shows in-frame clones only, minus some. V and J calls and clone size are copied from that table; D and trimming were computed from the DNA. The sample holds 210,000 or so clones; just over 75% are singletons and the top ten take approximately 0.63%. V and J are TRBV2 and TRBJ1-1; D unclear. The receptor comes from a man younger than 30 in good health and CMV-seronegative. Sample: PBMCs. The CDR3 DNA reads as TGTGCCAGCAGGGGAGCTTTGAACACTGAAGCTTTCTTT. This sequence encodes CASRGALNTEAFF.